The present T cell receptor (beta chain) was sequenced within a study of blood T cell repertoires in COVID-19. Overall study context: Sites across the United States, Italy and Spain contributed samples from acute and convalescent COVID-19. T cells, B-cell-depleted T cells, or PBMCs provided the cDNA or gDNA that served as material.

In the original analysis: The assay estimated nucleated cells by amplifying reference gene primers. The protocol was immunoSEQ multiplex PCR, while the TCRdb copy is restricted to in-frame clones and leaves out a portion. The V and J calls and the clone size are those of that table, but D and trimming were determined from the DNA. The sample shows about 130,000 clones, 87% of them seen only once. The CDR3 is 16 residues long. Trimming shortened V by 0 bases and J by 2 bases, and 14 bases separated the two germline ends. The sequencing sample was made of peripheral blood. The origin of this receptor is a man aged 50 or older with active COVID-19. The J gene is TRBJ2-7, the V gene TRBV23-1; D is possibly TRBD1 (6 bases). TRBV23-1 is an open reading frame, and its role is uncertain. The CDR3 coding sequence is TGCGCCAGCAGTCAATCCCCGGACAGTACCACCTACGAGCAGTACTTC. Its protein product is CASSQSPDSTTYEQYF.